This is a list of T cell receptor beta chains from one sample in a study of T-cell memory formation after mild COVID-19. A single record per CDR3 protein comes from TCRdb applying MiXCR to the 5' RACE reads. Of 200,000 to 250,000 distinct CDR3 sequences in the sample, approximately 10% were seen once. Specimen: PBMCs or a T cell subset sorted from them (not recorded which). The origin of the receptors is a man younger than 35 who had mild COVID-19 (a few samples of this study predate the infection). Cell type and time point are not known. The CDR3 runs from the conserved cysteine through the conserved F or W. The order of the fields is CDR3 DNA, CDR3 protein, V gene, clone size, CDR3 length, J gene, D gene. D genes are given only for firm matches. Expanded clones get a size class; other rows say once, few or many, or leave the size out.

CDR3 DNA: TGCGCCAGCAGCTCCCAGGGGGGAACCTACGAGCAGTACTTC
CDR3 protein: CASSSQGGTYEQYF
V gene: TRBV5-1
clone size: .
CDR3 length: 14
J gene: TRBJ2-7
D gene: .

CDR3 DNA: TGTGCCAGCAGCGGGGACGGGCAGAACAATCAGCCCCAGCATTTT
CDR3 protein: CASSGDGQNNQPQHF
V gene: TRBV2
clone size: .
CDR3 length: 15
J gene: TRBJ1-5
D gene: .

CDR3 DNA: TGTGCCAGCAGCTTCGCTGGACTAGCGGGGGGGCCAGATACGCAGTATTTT
CDR3 protein: CASSFAGLAGGPDTQYF
V gene: TRBV7-9
clone size: few
CDR3 length: 17
J gene: TRBJ2-3
D gene: TRBD2

CDR3 DNA: TGTGCCAGCAGGGGTAAACAGGGACGGGAGACCCAGTACTTC
CDR3 protein: CASRGKQGRETQYF
V gene: TRBV6-2/TRBV6-3
clone size: .
CDR3 length: 14
J gene: TRBJ2-5
D gene: .

CDR3 DNA: TGTGCCAGCTCACCACGATGGGGGTTCCAAGAGACCCAGTACTTC
CDR3 protein: CASSPRWGFQETQYF
V gene: TRBV18
clone size: few
CDR3 length: 15
J gene: TRBJ2-5
D gene: .

CDR3 DNA: TGCGCCAGCAGATCAGGGTGGGCTGAAGCTTTCTTT
CDR3 protein: CASRSGWAEAFF
V gene: TRBV5-1
clone size: .
CDR3 length: 12
J gene: TRBJ1-1
D gene: .

CDR3 DNA: TGTGCCAGCAGGGGGACAGGGGGAACACCCCTCCACTTT
CDR3 protein: CASRGTGGTPLHF
V gene: TRBV6-5
clone size: few
CDR3 length: 13
J gene: TRBJ1-6
D gene: TRBD1

CDR3 DNA: TGTGCCAGCAGCTTAATGCTCGAGTGGAATGAGCAGTTCTTC
CDR3 protein: CASSLMLEWNEQFF
V gene: TRBV7-9
clone size: many
CDR3 length: 14
J gene: TRBJ2-1
D gene: .

CDR3 DNA: TGTGCCAGCAGAATAGCGGGGGGTCGATACGAGCAGTACTTC
CDR3 protein: CASRIAGGRYEQYF
V gene: TRBV7-2
clone size: few
CDR3 length: 14
J gene: TRBJ2-7
D gene: TRBD2

CDR3 DNA: TGTGCCAGCAGTTTCCAGACAGGGGAGGACATTCAGTACTTC
CDR3 protein: CASSFQTGEDIQYF
V gene: TRBV12-3/TRBV12-4
clone size: few
CDR3 length: 14
J gene: TRBJ2-4
D gene: TRBD1

CDR3 DNA: TGTGCCAGCAGCTTGGCGGGGACAGGGGCCCCTGAAGCTTTCTTT
CDR3 protein: CASSLAGTGAPEAFF
V gene: TRBV5-4
clone size: few
CDR3 length: 15
J gene: TRBJ1-1
D gene: TRBD1

CDR3 DNA: TGCAGTGCCCTTAGCGGGGGGGCCACCGAGCAGTACTTC
CDR3 protein: CSALSGGATEQYF
V gene: TRBV20-1
clone size: .
CDR3 length: 13
J gene: TRBJ2-7
D gene: TRBD2

CDR3 DNA: TGTGCCAGCACAGGACAGGGGCTCCAAGTTGTGGATACGCAGTATTTT
CDR3 protein: CASTGQGLQVVDTQYF
V gene: TRBV6-6
clone size: many
CDR3 length: 16
J gene: TRBJ2-3
D gene: TRBD1

CDR3 DNA: TGTGCCACCTGGAGCGGAGCGGGGGGGAATGAGCAGTTCTTC
CDR3 protein: CATWSGAGGNEQFF
V gene: TRBV25-1
clone size: few
CDR3 length: 14
J gene: TRBJ2-1
D gene: TRBD2

CDR3 DNA: TGTGCCAGCAGCCCGCTAGGGGACACCCTCTTGGGGGAGCAGTACTTC
CDR3 protein: CASSPLGDTLLGEQYF
V gene: TRBV11-2
clone size: many
CDR3 length: 16
J gene: TRBJ2-7
D gene: .

CDR3 DNA: TGTGCCATCAGTGAGTCGACGGGGGGACGGGCCGGGGAGCTGTTTTTT
CDR3 protein: CAISESTGGRAGELFF
V gene: TRBV10-3
clone size: .
CDR3 length: 16
J gene: TRBJ2-2
D gene: TRBD2

CDR3 DNA: TGCGCCAGCTCGGGACAGGGGTCCACTGAAGCTTTCTTT
CDR3 protein: CASSGQGSTEAFF
V gene: TRBV5-1
clone size: many
CDR3 length: 13
J gene: TRBJ1-1
D gene: TRBD1

CDR3 DNA: TGTGCCAGCAGTTCACAGGACACAGATACGCAGTATTTT
CDR3 protein: CASSSQDTDTQYF
V gene: TRBV28
clone size: .
CDR3 length: 13
J gene: TRBJ2-3
D gene: .

CDR3 DNA: TGTGCCAGCAGTTACGCGGTGGGGGAGACAGGAGAGACCCAGTACTTC
CDR3 protein: CASSYAVGETGETQYF
V gene: TRBV6-5
clone size: .
CDR3 length: 16
J gene: TRBJ2-5
D gene: .

CDR3 DNA: TGCAGTGCTAGAGATAGTTACGGGACAGGGTACGAGCAGTACTTC
CDR3 protein: CSARDSYGTGYEQYF
V gene: TRBV20-1
clone size: few
CDR3 length: 15
J gene: TRBJ2-7
D gene: TRBD1

CDR3 DNA: TGCAGTGCTCCCCAAATGGACAGCGGGGGCTATGGCTACACCTTC
CDR3 protein: CSAPQMDSGGYGYTF
V gene: TRBV20-1
clone size: .
CDR3 length: 15
J gene: TRBJ1-2
D gene: .

CDR3 DNA: TGTGCCAGCACCGTCGAGAGGGTTCCTTTTCCTGGCTACACCTTC
CDR3 protein: CASTVERVPFPGYTF
V gene: TRBV5-5
clone size: .
CDR3 length: 15
J gene: TRBJ1-2
D gene: .

CDR3 DNA: TGTGCCAGCAGCCGACTCCCTCCTTACCACACCGGGGAGCTGTTTTTT
CDR3 protein: CASSRLPPYHTGELFF
V gene: TRBV7-2
clone size: .
CDR3 length: 16
J gene: TRBJ2-2
D gene: .

CDR3 DNA: TGTGCCAGCAGTGCCCAAGCTTATGGCTACACCTTC
CDR3 protein: CASSAQAYGYTF
V gene: TRBV2
clone size: few
CDR3 length: 12
J gene: TRBJ1-2
D gene: .

CDR3 DNA: TGTGCCACCAGGTCGGCATATAACTCCTACGAGCAGTACTTC
CDR3 protein: CATRSAYNSYEQYF
V gene: TRBV10-3
clone size: .
CDR3 length: 14
J gene: TRBJ2-7
D gene: .

CDR3 DNA: TGTGCCAGCAGTTTACAAAGGGCCGGGGAGCTGTTTTTT
CDR3 protein: CASSLQRAGELFF
V gene: TRBV12-3/TRBV12-4
clone size: few
CDR3 length: 13
J gene: TRBJ2-2
D gene: .

CDR3 DNA: TGTGCCAGCAGCTTAGTATCCGAGACCCAGTACTTC
CDR3 protein: CASSLVSETQYF
V gene: TRBV7-6
clone size: few
CDR3 length: 12
J gene: TRBJ2-5
D gene: .

CDR3 DNA: TGTGCCAGCAGACCCATCGGCTATGGCTACACCTTC
CDR3 protein: CASRPIGYGYTF
V gene: TRBV6-2/TRBV6-3
clone size: .
CDR3 length: 12
J gene: TRBJ1-2
D gene: .

CDR3 DNA: TGCAGCGTTTACTCTCCGACAGGAACCTCCTACGAGCAGTACTTC
CDR3 protein: CSVYSPTGTSYEQYF
V gene: TRBV29-1
clone size: .
CDR3 length: 15
J gene: TRBJ2-7
D gene: .

CDR3 DNA: TGTGCCAGCAGTTACGGGAGTAATGAAAAACTGTTTTTT
CDR3 protein: CASSYGSNEKLFF
V gene: TRBV6-5
clone size: few
CDR3 length: 13
J gene: TRBJ1-4
D gene: .

CDR3 DNA: TGCGCCAGCAGTGAAGGAGCCACAGATACGCAGTATTTT
CDR3 protein: CASSEGATDTQYF
V gene: TRBV10-1
clone size: .
CDR3 length: 13
J gene: TRBJ2-3
D gene: .

CDR3 DNA: TGTGCCAGCAGCCGGGCCTCAACCCCCACTGAAGCTTTCTTT
CDR3 protein: CASSRASTPTEAFF
V gene: TRBV6-5
clone size: .
CDR3 length: 14
J gene: TRBJ1-1
D gene: .

CDR3 DNA: TGTGCCAGCAGCTTAGGGAAGGGGACGAACACTGAAGCTTTCTTT
CDR3 protein: CASSLGKGTNTEAFF
V gene: TRBV7-9
clone size: many
CDR3 length: 15
J gene: TRBJ1-1
D gene: .

CDR3 DNA: TGTGCCAGCAGCTTAGTCGGGACAGGGGGTCAGCCCCAGCATTTT
CDR3 protein: CASSLVGTGGQPQHF
V gene: TRBV7-2
clone size: .
CDR3 length: 15
J gene: TRBJ1-5
D gene: TRBD1

CDR3 DNA: TGTGCCAGCAGCTGGGCCCCAGGTGAAGCTTTCTTT
CDR3 protein: CASSWAPGEAFF
V gene: TRBV3-1
clone size: .
CDR3 length: 12
J gene: TRBJ1-1
D gene: .

CDR3 DNA: TGCAGTGCTAAGGAGCTTGGGCGGCTGAACACTGAAGCTTTCTTT
CDR3 protein: CSAKELGRLNTEAFF
V gene: TRBV20-1
clone size: few
CDR3 length: 15
J gene: TRBJ1-1
D gene: .

CDR3 DNA: TGTGCCAGTAGCGAACAGATTGGAAGTTATGGCTACACCTTC
CDR3 protein: CASSEQIGSYGYTF
V gene: TRBV19
clone size: .
CDR3 length: 14
J gene: TRBJ1-2
D gene: .

CDR3 DNA: TGCGCCAGCAGCTTGGAGGGCAGGGTCGAGTGGAATGAGCAGTTCTTC
CDR3 protein: CASSLEGRVEWNEQFF
V gene: TRBV5-1
clone size: many
CDR3 length: 16
J gene: TRBJ2-1
D gene: .

CDR3 DNA: TGTGCCAGCAGCCAATCGGGCAGGAACACTGAAGCTTTCTTT
CDR3 protein: CASSQSGRNTEAFF
V gene: TRBV16
clone size: few
CDR3 length: 14
J gene: TRBJ1-1
D gene: .

CDR3 DNA: TGTGCCAGCAGTGAAGCTGGGCAGGGATGGTCACCCCTCCACTTT
CDR3 protein: CASSEAGQGWSPLHF
V gene: TRBV2
clone size: .
CDR3 length: 15
J gene: TRBJ1-6
D gene: .

CDR3 DNA: TGTGCCAGCAAGACAGGCCCTGACGTCGGGCAGTACTTC
CDR3 protein: CASKTGPDVGQYF
V gene: TRBV12-3/TRBV12-4
clone size: .
CDR3 length: 13
J gene: TRBJ2-7
D gene: .

CDR3 DNA: TGCGCCAGCAGCCAAGTACTAGCGGGGGGGTACAATGAGCAGTTCTTC
CDR3 protein: CASSQVLAGGYNEQFF
V gene: TRBV4-1
clone size: few
CDR3 length: 16
J gene: TRBJ2-1
D gene: TRBD2

CDR3 DNA: TGTGCCAGCAGCGAGGCGCTTAGCACAGATACGCAGTATTTT
CDR3 protein: CASSEALSTDTQYF
V gene: TRBV7-2
clone size: few
CDR3 length: 14
J gene: TRBJ2-3
D gene: .

CDR3 DNA: TGTGCCAGCAACGAGGGCGGGGAGACCCAGTACTTC
CDR3 protein: CASNEGGETQYF
V gene: TRBV3-1
clone size: few
CDR3 length: 12
J gene: TRBJ2-5
D gene: .

CDR3 DNA: TGTGCCAGCAGCCAATCTTGGGGGGACACAGATACGCAGTATTTT
CDR3 protein: CASSQSWGDTDTQYF
V gene: TRBV3-1
clone size: many
CDR3 length: 15
J gene: TRBJ2-3
D gene: .

CDR3 DNA: TGTGCCAGCAGTGGACAGGGAACTAATGAAAAACTGTTTTTT
CDR3 protein: CASSGQGTNEKLFF
V gene: TRBV6-1
clone size: .
CDR3 length: 14
J gene: TRBJ1-4
D gene: TRBD1

CDR3 DNA: TGTGCCAGCAGAGCAGAACACGAGCAGTACTTC
CDR3 protein: CASRAEHEQYF
V gene: TRBV6-6
clone size: few
CDR3 length: 11
J gene: TRBJ2-7
D gene: .

CDR3 DNA: TGTGCCAGCAGCTTATCGACAGGAAACAATGAGCAGTTCTTC
CDR3 protein: CASSLSTGNNEQFF
V gene: TRBV7-3
clone size: few
CDR3 length: 14
J gene: TRBJ2-1
D gene: .

CDR3 DNA: TGCGCCAGCAGTAAGGGGGACTATGGCTACACCTTC
CDR3 protein: CASSKGDYGYTF
V gene: TRBV5-1
clone size: few
CDR3 length: 12
J gene: TRBJ1-2
D gene: .

CDR3 DNA: TGTGCCAGCAGCGCGGGGACCCAAGAGACCCAGTACTTC
CDR3 protein: CASSAGTQETQYF
V gene: TRBV7-9
clone size: .
CDR3 length: 13
J gene: TRBJ2-5
D gene: .

CDR3 DNA: TGTGCCAGCAAAGTAGGGCTGAGACCGCAGTTCTTC
CDR3 protein: CASKVGLRPQFF
V gene: TRBV6-1
clone size: .
CDR3 length: 12
J gene: TRBJ2-1
D gene: .

CDR3 DNA: TGTGCCACCAGCAGAGATGGCGGGTTGGGCTCCTACGAGCAGTACTTC
CDR3 protein: CATSRDGGLGSYEQYF
V gene: TRBV15
clone size: .
CDR3 length: 16
J gene: TRBJ2-7
D gene: .

CDR3 DNA: TGTGCCAGCAGCCCGCCAACGGGGGCGTGGACTGAAGCTTTCTTT
CDR3 protein: CASSPPTGAWTEAFF
V gene: TRBV11-2
clone size: few
CDR3 length: 15
J gene: TRBJ1-1
D gene: .

CDR3 DNA: TGTGCCAGCAGCGAACAGGGGGCTGGACCCTACGAGCAGTACTTC
CDR3 protein: CASSEQGAGPYEQYF
V gene: TRBV7-2
clone size: few
CDR3 length: 15
J gene: TRBJ2-7
D gene: TRBD1

CDR3 DNA: TGCGCCAGCAGCTGGGACAGGGTGAACACTGAAGCTTTCTTT
CDR3 protein: CASSWDRVNTEAFF
V gene: TRBV5-1
clone size: many
CDR3 length: 14
J gene: TRBJ1-1
D gene: TRBD1

CDR3 DNA: TGTGCCATCAGTGAGCAGCGGGGGGGAGGCACAGATACGCAGTATTTT
CDR3 protein: CAISEQRGGGTDTQYF
V gene: TRBV10-3
clone size: many
CDR3 length: 16
J gene: TRBJ2-3
D gene: TRBD2

CDR3 DNA: TGTGCCAGCAGTCTTCGTACTAGCGGGGGCCCGAACACCGGGGAGCTGTTTTTT
CDR3 protein: CASSLRTSGGPNTGELFF
V gene: TRBV11-2
clone size: .
CDR3 length: 18
J gene: TRBJ2-2
D gene: TRBD2

CDR3 DNA: TGTGCCAGCAGCCCTCCGGGACAGGGTATTGGTCAGCCCCAGCATTTT
CDR3 protein: CASSPPGQGIGQPQHF
V gene: TRBV28
clone size: few
CDR3 length: 16
J gene: TRBJ1-5
D gene: TRBD1

CDR3 DNA: TGTGCCAGCAGCTTAAGGGGGGCGGGGACAGATACGCAGTATTTT
CDR3 protein: CASSLRGAGTDTQYF
V gene: TRBV7-2
clone size: .
CDR3 length: 15
J gene: TRBJ2-3
D gene: .

CDR3 DNA: TGCAGTTCCAGACTCCGGGACAGATACAATGAGCAGTTCTTC
CDR3 protein: CSSRLRDRYNEQFF
V gene: TRBV20-1
clone size: .
CDR3 length: 14
J gene: TRBJ2-1
D gene: TRBD1